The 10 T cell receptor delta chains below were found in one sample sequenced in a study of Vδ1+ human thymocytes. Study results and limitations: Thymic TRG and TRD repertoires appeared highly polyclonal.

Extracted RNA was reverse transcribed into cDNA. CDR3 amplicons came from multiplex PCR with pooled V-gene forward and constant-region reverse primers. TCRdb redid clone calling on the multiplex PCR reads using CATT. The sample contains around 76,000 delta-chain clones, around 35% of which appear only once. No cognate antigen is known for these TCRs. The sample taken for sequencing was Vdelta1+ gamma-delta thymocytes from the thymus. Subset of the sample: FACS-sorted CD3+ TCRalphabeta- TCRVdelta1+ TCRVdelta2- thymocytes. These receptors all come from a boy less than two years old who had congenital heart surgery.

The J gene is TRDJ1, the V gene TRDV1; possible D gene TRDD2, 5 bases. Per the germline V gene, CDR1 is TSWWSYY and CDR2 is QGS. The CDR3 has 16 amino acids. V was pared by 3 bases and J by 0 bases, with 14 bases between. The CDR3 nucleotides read TGTGCTCTTGGGGACGCTTCCCAGTGGTACACCGATAAACTCATCTTT. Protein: CALGDASQWYTDKLIF.

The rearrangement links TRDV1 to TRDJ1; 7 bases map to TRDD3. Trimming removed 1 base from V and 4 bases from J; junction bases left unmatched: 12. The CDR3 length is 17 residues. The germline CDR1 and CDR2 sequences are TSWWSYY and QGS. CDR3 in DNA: TGTGCTCTTGGGGAACGCCTACCCGGGGGATTCTGCGATAAACTCATCTTT. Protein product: CALGERLPGGFCDKLIF.

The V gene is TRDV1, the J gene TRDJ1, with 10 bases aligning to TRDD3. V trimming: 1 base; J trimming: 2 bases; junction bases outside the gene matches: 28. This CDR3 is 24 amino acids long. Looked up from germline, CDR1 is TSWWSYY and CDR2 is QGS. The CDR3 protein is CALGEPFLRPSTGGSPADTDKLIF. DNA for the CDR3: TGTGCTCTTGGGGAACCATTCCTACGTCCCTCTACTGGGGGATCTCCGGCCGATACCGATAAACTCATCTTT.

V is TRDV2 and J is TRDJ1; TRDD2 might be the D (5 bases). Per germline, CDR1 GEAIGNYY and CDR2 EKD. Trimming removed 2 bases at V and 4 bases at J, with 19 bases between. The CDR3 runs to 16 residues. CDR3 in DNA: TGTGCCTGTGACAATCTTTATTCCTGGTGGGTCGATAAACTCATCTTT. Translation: CACDNLYSWWVDKLIF.

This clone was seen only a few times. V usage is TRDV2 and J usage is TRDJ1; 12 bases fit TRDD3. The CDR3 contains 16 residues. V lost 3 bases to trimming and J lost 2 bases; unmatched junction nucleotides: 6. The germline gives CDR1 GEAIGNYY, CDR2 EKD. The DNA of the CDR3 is TGTGCCTGTGACTTACTGGGGGATACTGATACCGATAAACTCATCTTT. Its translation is CACDLLGDTDTDKLIF.

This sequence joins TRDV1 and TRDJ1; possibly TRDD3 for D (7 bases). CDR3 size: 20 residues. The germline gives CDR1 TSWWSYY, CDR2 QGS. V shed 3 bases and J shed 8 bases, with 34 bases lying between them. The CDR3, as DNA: TGTGCTCTTGGGGACCATCCTTCCCAATACTGGGGATGGGTAAAAAGAAAACTCATCTTT. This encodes CALGDHPSQYWGWVKRKLIF.

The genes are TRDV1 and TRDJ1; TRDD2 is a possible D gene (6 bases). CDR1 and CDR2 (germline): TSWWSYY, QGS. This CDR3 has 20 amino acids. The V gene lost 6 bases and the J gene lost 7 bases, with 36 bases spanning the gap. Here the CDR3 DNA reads TGTGCTCTTGGAGAGAATCTGTCCTTCCCGCGGGTACGGCGTTCCGTTAAACTCATCTTT. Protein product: CALGENLSFPRVRRSVKLIF.

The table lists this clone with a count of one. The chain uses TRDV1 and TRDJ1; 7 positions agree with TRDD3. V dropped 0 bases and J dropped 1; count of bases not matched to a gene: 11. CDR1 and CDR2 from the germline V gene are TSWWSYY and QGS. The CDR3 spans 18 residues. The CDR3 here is CALGELKDGGIFTDKLIF. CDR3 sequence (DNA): TGTGCTCTTGGGGAACTAAAGGATGGGGGGATCTTCACCGATAAACTCATCTTT.

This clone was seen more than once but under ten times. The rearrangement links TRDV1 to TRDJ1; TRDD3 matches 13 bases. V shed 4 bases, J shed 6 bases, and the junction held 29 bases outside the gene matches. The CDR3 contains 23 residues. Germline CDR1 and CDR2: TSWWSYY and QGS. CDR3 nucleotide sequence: TGTGCTCTTGGGGGAACCTCCGGCCTTCCTGAGAAAACTGGGGGATACGGACGGAATAAACTCATCTTT. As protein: CALGGTSGLPEKTGGYGRNKLIF.

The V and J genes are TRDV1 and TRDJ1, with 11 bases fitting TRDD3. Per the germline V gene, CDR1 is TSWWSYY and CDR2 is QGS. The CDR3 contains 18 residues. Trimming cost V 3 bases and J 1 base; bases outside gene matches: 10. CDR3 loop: CALGDHTAGGYCTDKLIF. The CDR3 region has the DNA TGTGCTCTTGGGGACCACACGGCTGGGGGATACTGCACCGATAAACTCATCTTT.